This T cell receptor beta chain was obtained from a study of neurological immune-mediated disorders. The CDR3 is made up of 16 amino acids. Germline V gene data show CDR1 as SGHTA and CDR2 as FQGNSA. V lost 5 bases, J lost 3 bases, and 10 bases stayed unmatched. As to time point: longitudinal time-point 2. TCRdb re-called the 5' RACE reads with MiXCR, one entry per CDR3 protein. This table has 60,000 to 75,000 distinct CDR3 sequences, around a tenth appearing once. This clonotype was counted many times. This TCR was recovered from a man aged 25 to 45 in good health. Sequences were obtained from PBMCs. The chain links TRBV7-2 to TRBJ2-1, with 7 bases matching TRBD2. This CDR3 reads CASSPPGGGLYNEQFF. CDR3 DNA sequence: TGTGCCAGCAGCCCGCCGGGGGGAGGCCTCTACAATGAGCAGTTCTTC.